The text below deals with one T cell receptor (beta chain). This clonotype was recorded at least ten times. Its antigen target is currently unknown. No base quality information exists; no much larger clone differs at one position. These data come from a study of neurological immune-mediated disorders (dated by TCRdb to between 2018 and 2021). For context, the study as a whole: Peripheral blood TCR-beta repertoires from HTLV-I-associated myelopathy (HAM/TSP) patients, multiple sclerosis patients and healthy controls were compared by UMI-based sequencing. The approximately 99 TCR-beta libraries included longitudinal samples, technical triplicates and paired sorted CD4+ and CD8+ T-cell subsets alongside PBMC samples. Longitudinal HAM/TSP donors and healthy donors each had 3 time-points at intervals of roughly 3-40 months. The cohort was made up of approximately 69 subjects, consisting of 15 or so HAM/TSP patients, approximately 35 multiple sclerosis patients and about 20 healthy controls. The research as a whole found: TCR clonal expansion was highest in HAM/TSP patients and lowest in MS patients, with MS patients falling below even healthy controls. Expanded clones from different subjects shared no identical CDR3 amino acid sequences, which suggests that TCR-beta repertoires were private in all groups.

Taken from the germline V gene, the CDR1 and CDR2 loops are SGHRS and YFSETQ. V lost 7 bases and J lost 1 base; the stretch between them is 11 bases long. From the cysteine up to the phenylalanine, the CDR3 has a length of 13 residues. Just the 39-base CDR3 DNA is kept, in frame starting at base 1. Taken with the paper, the label for time point translates to: longitudinal time-point 2. For unsorted PBMC libraries, 2 million PBMCs were used after storage in RNAlater at -80 degrees C until RNA extraction. Peripheral blood underwent Ficoll-Hypaque density gradient centrifugation to isolate PBMCs, which were then cryopreserved in liquid nitrogen. cDNA was synthesized by template-switch 5'RACE using a primer carrying a 10-nucleotide random unique molecular identifier by which each TCR transcript was tagged. Each sequencing run produced over 200 million TCR-beta sequences covering 15-18 subjects. The RNeasy kit was used to extract total RNA. The KAPA Real-time Library Amplification kit was used to amplify TCR-beta VDJ regions with primers targeting the TCR constant region and the 5'RACE anchor. Sample indexes and Illumina adaptors were added in a first PCR, and a second PCR then increased library yield. After Ampure bead purification, the roughly 650 bp TCR product was size-selected on a 2% E-gel SizeSelection system. Before pooling, library quality was checked on a Bioanalyzer, concentration was measured with Qubit, and libraries were quantified with the Kapa Library Quantification kit. Paired-end 2 x 150 bp sequencing of the libraries was performed on an Illumina HiSeq 2500. To increase sequence diversity, 25-30% phiX was spiked into each library pool. The authors' pipeline ran thus. Quality-filtered reads were processed with the UMI-based MiGEC pipeline, and over 75% of raw TCR sequences were removed by the MiGEC pipeline during error correction. VDJ genes were aligned to IMGT germline references, and clonotypes were defined by unique CDR3 amino acid sequence plus V-J genes. Clonal expansion, Shannon diversity, and CDR3 relatedness (CalcPairwiseDistances, ClusterSamples) were evaluated with VDJtools, and phylogenetic trees were built with CLCbio workbench. Expanded clones were defined as having at least 8 unique UMIs, based on coefficient-of-variation modelling across technical triplicates. TCRdb handled the public reads itself, with Q25 trimming in fastp and clone calling in MiXCR, and kept productive beta chains. Entries that share a CDR3 protein sequence are merged under the most common genes and DNA. The V and J calls and clone size come from TCRdb's table, not from the authors' own analysis. The sample profile shows roughly 49,000 distinct CDR3 sequences; around 13% of them were found once. Less than 5.5% of the sample is in the top ten clones.

The sequencing sample was made of PBMCs. The chain was built from TRBV5-1 and TRBJ1-1; tentative D gene TRBD1, with 5 bases matching. This TCR was sampled from a male donor with HTLV-1-associated myelopathy (HAM/TSP). The CDR3 in this case is CASHSQGNTEAFF. The DNA sequence is given as TGCGCCAGCCATTCCCAGGGGAACACTGAAGCTTTCTTT.